This is a list of T cell receptor beta chains from one sample in a study of blood T cell repertoires in COVID-19. Sequenced by immunoSEQ multiplex PCR; TCRdb stores in-frame clones only, minus some. The data show around 180,000 clones, around four fifths seen once. The sample comprised peripheral blood. Receptors originate from a woman aged 25-40 years with acute or convalescent COVID-19. The CDR3 runs from the conserved cysteine through the conserved F or W. A D gene is named only where the DNA matches it firmly. Clone size is stated in some rows and not others, as once, few, many or a class when expanded.

j_call	v_call	cdr3_length	d_call	clone_size	cdr3_nt	cdr3_aa
TRBJ1-1	TRBV10-3	15	TRBD1	.	TGTGCCATCAGTGACAGGGGGCTATTGAACACTGAAGCTTTCTTT	CAISDRGLLNTEAFF
TRBJ2-3	TRBV2	14	.	.	TGTGCCAGCACCCGGAGTCCTCGCACAGATACGCAGTATTTT	CASTRSPRTDTQYF
TRBJ2-3	TRBV27	13	.	.	TGTGCCAGCAATCAAGGGGGGGGAGATACGCAGTATTTT	CASNQGGGDTQYF
TRBJ1-1	TRBV5-1	16	.	.	TGCGCCAGCAGCTTGAGGGCAGGGGCCCAACAGGGTGAAGCTTTCTTT	CASSLRAGAQQGEAFF
TRBJ1-2	TRBV4-3	16	.	.	TGCGCCAGCAGCCAAGGGATGGTCGGGGGTAACTATGGCTACACCTTC	CASSQGMVGGNYGYTF
TRBJ1-5	TRBV7-2	17	.	.	TGTGCCAGCAGCTTAGCGCTCGGGGGGGCAGGCAATCAGCCCCAGCATTTT	CASSLALGGAGNQPQHF
TRBJ2-2	TRBV19	16	TRBD1	.	TGTGCCAGTAGTACCCGGACAGGGGGCGGGACCGGGGAGCTGTTTTTT	CASSTRTGGGTGELFF
TRBJ2-1	TRBV27	15	.	.	TGTGCCAGCAGTCCCAGTGGCGGTGCCTACAATGAGCAGTTCTTC	CASSPSGGAYNEQFF
TRBJ1-6	TRBV11-2	14	.	.	TGTGCCAGCACCCCCCAGGGTATTAATTCACCCCTCCACTTT	CASTPQGINSPLHF
TRBJ2-7	TRBV28	11	.	.	TGTGCCAGCAGTTCTTACTACGAGCAGTACTTC	CASSSYYEQYF
TRBJ2-7	TRBV5-6	15	.	many	TGTGCCAGCAGCTCCGCCCTTCGACAGGGAGGCGAGCAGTACTTC	CASSSALRQGGEQYF
TRBJ2-1	TRBV7-9	15	.	.	TGTGCCAGCAGCTTAGTGACGACGGGGGTGGATGAGCAGTTCTTC	CASSLVTTGVDEQFF
TRBJ2-1	TRBV10-3	16	TRBD2	.	TGTGCCATCAGTGGCAGTGGGCTAGCGGGGGTCAATGAGCAGTTCTTC	CAISGSGLAGVNEQFF
TRBJ1-1	TRBV27	11	.	once	TGTGCCAGCAGCTCCGGTGCGTTGGCTTTCTTT	CASSSGALAFF
TRBJ2-5	TRBV3-1/TRBV3-2	14	TRBD2	.	TGTGCCAGCAGCCGAGGACTAGCAGGGGAGACCCAGTACTTC	CASSRGLAGETQYF
TRBJ1-3	TRBV9	15	.	.	TGTGCCAGCAGCGTCGGGGGGGACTCTGGAAACACCATATATTTT	CASSVGGDSGNTIYF
TRBJ1-4	TRBV14	16	TRBD1	.	TGTGCCAGCAGCCCCTACAGGGGCACAACTAATGAAAAACTGTTTTTT	CASSPYRGTTNEKLFF
TRBJ2-5	TRBV2	16	TRBD2	.	TGTGCCAGCAGTGACGTAGCGGGAGGGCCACAGGAGACCCAGTACTTC	CASSDVAGGPQETQYF
TRBJ2-3	TRBV15	14	.	.	TGTGCCACCAGCAAACCAACCGGGGGATGGGTGCAGTATTTT	CATSKPTGGWVQYF
TRBJ1-1	TRBV7-9	15	.	.	TGTGCCAGCAGCTTAAGTGCCTCTGCGGGCACTGAAGCTTTCTTT	CASSLSASAGTEAFF
TRBJ2-4	TRBV5-5	15	TRBD2	.	TGTGCCAGCAGCTCCGAAGCGGGATGGCACGTCATTCAGTACTTC	CASSSEAGWHVIQYF
TRBJ2-3	TRBV5-1	15	TRBD2	.	TGCGCCAGCAGCGTCGGACTAGCGGGCGCAGATACGCAGTATTTT	CASSVGLAGADTQYF